This TCR beta chain originates from a study of PD-1 blockade in classical Hodgkin lymphoma. Whole-study context: A 3 mg/kg intravenous dose of nivolumab was received by patients every 2 weeks. Study conclusions and caveats: Baseline diversity in complete responders resembled that of newly diagnosed patients. Patients were excluded if nivolumab began under 1 year after ASCT (the autologous transplant).

The CDR3 totals 17 residues. Germline-derived CDR1 and CDR2 are GTSNPN and SVGIG (reference sequence). Trimming took off 2 bases at V and 0 bases at J, with 16 bases between the two ends. Here immunoSEQ multiplex PCR was the method, and the copy in TCRdb shows in-frame clones only, minus some. The sample lists some 16,000 clones, roughly 82% occurring once. The patients all showed relapse after autologous stem cell transplantation, while their brentuximab vedotin exposure varied. In the case of this clone: The target antigen is unknown.

The TCR was taken from a human donor with classical Hodgkin lymphoma. The starting material was peripheral blood mononuclear cells (PBMCs), obtained before the second cycle of nivolumab. The V gene is TRBV30, the J gene TRBJ2-2, with D uncertain. The CDR3 is CAWSKGRVRANTGELFF. For the CDR3, the DNA is TGTGCCTGGAGTAAGGGAAGGGTACGCGCGAACACCGGGGAGCTGTTTTTT.